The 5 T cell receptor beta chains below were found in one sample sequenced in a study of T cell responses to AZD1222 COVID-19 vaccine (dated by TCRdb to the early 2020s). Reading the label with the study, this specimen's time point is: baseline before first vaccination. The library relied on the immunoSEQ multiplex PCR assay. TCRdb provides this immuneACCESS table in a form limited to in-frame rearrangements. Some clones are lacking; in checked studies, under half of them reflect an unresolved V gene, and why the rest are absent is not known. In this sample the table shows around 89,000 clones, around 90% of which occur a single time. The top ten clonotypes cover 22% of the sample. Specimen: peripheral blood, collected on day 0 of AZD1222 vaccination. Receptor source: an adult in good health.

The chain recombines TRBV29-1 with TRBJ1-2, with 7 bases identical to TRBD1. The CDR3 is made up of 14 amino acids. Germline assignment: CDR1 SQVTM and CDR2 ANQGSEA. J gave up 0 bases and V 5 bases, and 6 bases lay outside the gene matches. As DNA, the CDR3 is TGCAGCGTTAAAACCGGGACAGCTAACTATGGCTACACCTTC. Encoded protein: CSVKTGTANYGYTF.

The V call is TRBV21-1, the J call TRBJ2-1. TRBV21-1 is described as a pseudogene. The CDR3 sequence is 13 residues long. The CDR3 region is CASSKRAGSEQFF. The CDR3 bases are TGTGCCAGCAGCAAACGAGCAGGGAGTGAGCAGTTCTTC.

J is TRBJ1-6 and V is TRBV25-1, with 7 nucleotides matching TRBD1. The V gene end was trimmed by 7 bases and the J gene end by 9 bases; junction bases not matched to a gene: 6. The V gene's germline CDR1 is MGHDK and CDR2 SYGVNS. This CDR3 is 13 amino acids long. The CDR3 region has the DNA TGTGCCAGCACTGGCGAGGGGGCTTCACCCCTCCACTTT. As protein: CASTGEGASPLHF.

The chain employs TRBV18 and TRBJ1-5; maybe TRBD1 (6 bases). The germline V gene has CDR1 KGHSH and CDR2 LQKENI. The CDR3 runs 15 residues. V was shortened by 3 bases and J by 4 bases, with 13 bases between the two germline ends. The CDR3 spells CASSPFGQRNQPQHF. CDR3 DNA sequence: TGTGCCAGCTCACCCTTTGGACAGAGGAATCAGCCCCAGCATTTT.

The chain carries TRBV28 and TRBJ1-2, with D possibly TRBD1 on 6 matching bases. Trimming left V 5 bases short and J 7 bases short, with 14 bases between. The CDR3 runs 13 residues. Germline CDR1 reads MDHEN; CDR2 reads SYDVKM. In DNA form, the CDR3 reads TGTGCCAGCAGTGGTGGGGGGGCAGGTGGCTACACCTTC. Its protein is CASSGGGAGGYTF.